This entry features one T cell receptor (beta chain) sequence. The antigen is unknown. This record belongs to a study of T cells after yellow fever vaccination. Study-level findings and limits: There was a small share of clonotypes that showed up in both the CD4 and CD8 compartments. Secondary responses were weaker yet peaked faster, day 5 versus 15. Detected again after the booster were most primary-vaccination clones, at approximately 96% CD4 and 88% CD8.

TCRdb itself ran the 5' RACE reads through MiXCR, one entry per CDR3 protein. The data hold some 300,000 distinct CDR3 sequences, with under 9% observed a single time. The CDR3 is made up of 14 amino acids. V dropped 2 bases and J dropped 5 bases, with 10 bases sitting between them. CDR1 and CDR2 (germline): SGHAT, FQDESV (reference sequence). The source material was CD4+ T cells sorted from PBMCs, sampled 5 days after the yellow fever booster vaccination. The chain couples TRBV11-1 to TRBJ1-5; D might be TRBD1 (5 bases). The clonotype originates from a man aged 18 to 29 who received the YFV17D yellow fever vaccine. The CDR3 sequence is CASSLNPTDQPQHF. CDR3 in DNA: TGTGCCAGCAGCTTAAATCCGACAGATCAGCCCCAGCATTTT.